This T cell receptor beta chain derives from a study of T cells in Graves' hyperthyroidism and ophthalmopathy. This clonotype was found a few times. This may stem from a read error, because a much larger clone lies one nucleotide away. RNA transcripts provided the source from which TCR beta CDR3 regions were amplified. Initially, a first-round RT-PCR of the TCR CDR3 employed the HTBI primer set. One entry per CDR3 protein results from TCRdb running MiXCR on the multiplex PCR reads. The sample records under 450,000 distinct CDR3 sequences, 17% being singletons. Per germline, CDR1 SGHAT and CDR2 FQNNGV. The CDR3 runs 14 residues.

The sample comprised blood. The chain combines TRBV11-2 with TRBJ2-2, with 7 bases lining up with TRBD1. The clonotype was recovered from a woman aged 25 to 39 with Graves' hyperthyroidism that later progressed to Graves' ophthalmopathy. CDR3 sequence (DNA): TGTGCCAGCAGCGTGGGACAGAACACCGGGGAGCTGGTTTTT. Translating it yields CASSVGQNTGELVF.